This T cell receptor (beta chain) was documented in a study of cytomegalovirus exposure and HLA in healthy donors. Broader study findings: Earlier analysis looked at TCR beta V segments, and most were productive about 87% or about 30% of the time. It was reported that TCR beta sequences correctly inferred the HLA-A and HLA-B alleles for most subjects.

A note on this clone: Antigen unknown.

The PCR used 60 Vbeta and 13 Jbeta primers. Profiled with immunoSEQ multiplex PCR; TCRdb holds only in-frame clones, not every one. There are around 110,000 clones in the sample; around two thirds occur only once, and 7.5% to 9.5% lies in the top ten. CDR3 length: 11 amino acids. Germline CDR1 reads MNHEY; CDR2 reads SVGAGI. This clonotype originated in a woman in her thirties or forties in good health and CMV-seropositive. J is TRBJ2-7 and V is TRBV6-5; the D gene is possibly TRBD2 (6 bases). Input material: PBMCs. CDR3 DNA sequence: TGTAAGTCGGCAGGGAGGAACGAGCAGTACTTC. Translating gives CKSAGRNEQYF.